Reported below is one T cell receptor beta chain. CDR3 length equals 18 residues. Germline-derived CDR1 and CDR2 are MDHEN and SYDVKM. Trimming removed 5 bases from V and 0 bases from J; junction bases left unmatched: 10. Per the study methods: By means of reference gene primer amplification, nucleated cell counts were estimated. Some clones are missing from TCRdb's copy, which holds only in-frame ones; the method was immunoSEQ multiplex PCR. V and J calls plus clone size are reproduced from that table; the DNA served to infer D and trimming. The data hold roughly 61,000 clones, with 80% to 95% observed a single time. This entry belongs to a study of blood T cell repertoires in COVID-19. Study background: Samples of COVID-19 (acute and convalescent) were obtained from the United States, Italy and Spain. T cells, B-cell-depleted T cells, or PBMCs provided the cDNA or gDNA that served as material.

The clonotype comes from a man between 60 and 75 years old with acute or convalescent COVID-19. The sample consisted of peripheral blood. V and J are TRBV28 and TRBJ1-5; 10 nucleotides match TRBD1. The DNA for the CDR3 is TGTGCCAGCAGTCACAAGAGGACAGGGGGATATAGCAATCAGCCCCAGCATTTT. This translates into CASSHKRTGGYSNQPQHF.